The entry that follows covers one T cell receptor (beta chain) sequence. The PCR employed 60 Vbeta primers together with 13 Jbeta primers. Measured with immunoSEQ multiplex PCR; TCRdb has only the in-frame clones, and not every one. The data show about 43,000 clones, 55% to 75% seen once. Germline V gene lookup returns CDR1 SGHVS and CDR2 FQNEAQ. The CDR3 covers 16 residues. The ends were cut back, 3 bases at V and 0 bases at J, with 12 bases in the middle. This entry belongs to a study of cytomegalovirus exposure and HLA in healthy donors. This clonotype was sampled from a man between 60 and 75 years old in good health and CMV-seropositive. Sample: PBMCs. V gene TRBV7-8 combines with J gene TRBJ1-3; a possible D gene is TRBD1 (5 bases). Here the CDR3 DNA reads TGTGCCAGCAGCTTTACCCGACAGTACTCTGGAAACACCATATATTTT. It translates to CASSFTRQYSGNTIYF. The full variable domain, rest sourced from reference TRBV7-8 and TRBJ1-3, is GAGVSQSPRYKVAKRGQDVALRCDPISGHVSLFWYQQALGQGPEFLTYFQNEAQLDKSGLPSDRFFAERPEGSVSTLKIQRTQQEDSAVYLCASSFTRQYSGNTIYFGEGSWLTVV.